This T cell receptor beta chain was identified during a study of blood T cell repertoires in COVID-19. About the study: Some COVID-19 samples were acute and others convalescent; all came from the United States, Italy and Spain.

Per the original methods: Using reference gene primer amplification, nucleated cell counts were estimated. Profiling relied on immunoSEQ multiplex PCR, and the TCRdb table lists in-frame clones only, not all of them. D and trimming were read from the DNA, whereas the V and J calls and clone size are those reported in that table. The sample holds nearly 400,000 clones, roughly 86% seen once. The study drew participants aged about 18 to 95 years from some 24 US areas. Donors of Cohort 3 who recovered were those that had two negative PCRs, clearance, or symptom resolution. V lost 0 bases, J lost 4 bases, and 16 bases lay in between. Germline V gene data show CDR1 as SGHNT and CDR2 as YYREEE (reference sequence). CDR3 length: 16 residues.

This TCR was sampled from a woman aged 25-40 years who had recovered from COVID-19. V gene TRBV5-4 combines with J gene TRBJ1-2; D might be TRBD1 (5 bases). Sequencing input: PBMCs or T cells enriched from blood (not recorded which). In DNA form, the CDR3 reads TGTGCCAGCAGCTTGGAGGGGAAGGGTCGGTTCTATGGCTACACCTTC. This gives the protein CASSLEGKGRFYGYTF.